This TCR beta chain was sequenced for a study of brain T cells in children with intractable seizures. Specified time point: blood from clinic visit 5 months post-surgery; TSC patient then seizure free. Profiling relied on immunoSEQ multiplex PCR, and the TCRdb table lists in-frame clones only, not all of them. The sample lists approximately 330,000 clones, 85% to 95% occurring once. The sequencing used peripheral blood, collected roughly 5 months after surgery. This sequence originates from a boy in the first two years of life with tuberous sclerosis and intractable seizures.

The CDR3 reads CASGSGTQETQYF. As DNA, the CDR3 is TGTGCCAGCGGGTCAGGGACCCAAGAGACCCAGTACTTC. This rearrangement joins TRBV12-3 or TRBV12-4 to TRBJ2-5; TRBD1 or TRBD2 may be the D gene (5 bases each). The length of the CDR3 is 13 residues. The germline V and J ends were trimmed by 8 bases and 1 base, with 11 bases remaining between them.